This T cell receptor (beta chain) was profiled in a study of blood T cell repertoires in COVID-19 (dated by TCRdb to 2018 to 2020). About the investigation overall: Samples from collaborators originated in the United States, Italy and Spain and spanned both the acute and convalescent phases of COVID-19. Samples were obtained from the ongoing ImmuneRACE study (first 160 participants) and from about 1,300 subjects provided by 6 global collaborators. Where available, HLA class I and class II types were obtained from metadata supplied by the sample provider rather than from assay-based typing. The material from the prospective study consisted of cDNA or gDNA derived from T cells, B-cell-depleted T cells, or PBMCs. A freely available public database, intended as a resource for researchers studying the immune response to SARS-CoV-2, is where the repertoires were released. Deeply sampled blood TCRbeta repertoires from subjects exposed to, actively infected with, or recovered from COVID-19 were included in the dataset. A de-identified subject ID, COVID-19 status, age in years and sex were almost always included in the sample metadata. Summary of the overall study and its limitations: Clinical and demographic metadata were provided uncurated, with the amount varying by source and participant.

TCRbeta CDR3 regions were amplified from genomic DNA using the immunoSEQ Assay, a bias-controlled multiplex PCR. On the study's bioinformatics: Within the assay, amplification of reference gene primers was used to estimate how many nucleated cells each sample contained. To quantify the absolute abundance of each unique TCRbeta CDR3 rearrangement, sequence reads were collapsed and filtered. For each sample, productive Simpson clonality was calculated as the square root of Simpson's diversity index over productive rearrangements. TCRdb obtained this table from immuneACCESS and retained in-frame rearrangements with V and J assigned. These tables miss some clones; where compared with another copy, unresolved V genes account for less than half of the shortfall, and the remainder is unexplained. Clonal size and the V and J genes are those of that table, whereas D and trimming came from the DNA. The sample table holds nearly 400,000 clones, of which roughly 86% were seen once. The top ten clones comprise less than 2% of the sample.

The CDR3 numbers 13 residues from cysteine through phenylalanine. This entry keeps only the CDR3 DNA: 39 bases, framed from base 1. Taken from the germline V gene, the CDR1 and CDR2 loops are MDHEN and SYDVKM. V lost 2 bases and J lost 6 bases; the stretch between them is 10 bases long. Concerning this clone itself: Its antigen is still unknown. Per-nucleotide qualities are absent, and no much larger clonotype sits a single base away.

Enrolling through a virtual design, the prospective study's participants ranged in age from about 18 to 89 years and lived across 20 to 30 United States geographic areas. In the prospective study, cohorts were assigned on the basis of participant-reported clinical history obtained from a screening survey and a study questionnaire. For ImmuneRACE Cohort 3, a participant was defined as recovered based on two consecutive negative NP/OP PCR tests, clearance by a healthcare professional, or resolution of symptoms. In the prospective study, whole blood, serum and a nasopharyngeal or oropharyngeal swab were collected from each participant by mobile phlebotomists. Prospective study participants could optionally give additional blood draws and questionnaires over an approximately two-month period. Blood samples from the prospective study were shipped frozen or at room temperature prior to DNA extraction.

Recombination joined TRBV28 with TRBJ1-2, with the D gene not clear enough to name. The sequenced sample was PBMCs or T cells enriched from blood (not recorded which). The sequence came from a woman aged 25 to 39 who had recovered from COVID-19. The nucleotide sequence is TGTGCCAGCAGTTTAATTGGAGTGGATGGCTACACCTTC. Its coded protein is CASSLIGVDGYTF.